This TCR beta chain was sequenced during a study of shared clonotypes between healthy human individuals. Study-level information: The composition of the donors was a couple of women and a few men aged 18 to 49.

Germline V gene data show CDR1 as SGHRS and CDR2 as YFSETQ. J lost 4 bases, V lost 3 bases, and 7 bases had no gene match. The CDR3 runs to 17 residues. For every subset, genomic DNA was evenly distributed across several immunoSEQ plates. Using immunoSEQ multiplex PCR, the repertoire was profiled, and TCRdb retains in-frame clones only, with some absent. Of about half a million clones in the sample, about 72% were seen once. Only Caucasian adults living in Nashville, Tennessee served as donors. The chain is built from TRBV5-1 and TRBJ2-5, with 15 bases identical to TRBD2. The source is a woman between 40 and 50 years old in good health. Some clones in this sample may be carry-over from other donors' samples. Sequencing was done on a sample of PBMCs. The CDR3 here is CASSYRTSGRARETQYF. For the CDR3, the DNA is TGCGCCAGCAGCTATAGGACTAGCGGGAGGGCCAGAGAGACCCAGTACTTC.